This entry concerns a single T cell receptor beta chain. This clonotype was counted many times. The antigen it binds to is not known. Per-base qualities were not stored, and no clone one base away is much larger. The CDR3 numbers 11 residues from cysteine through phenylalanine. Only CDR3 DNA remains: 33 bases, in frame from the first base. CDR1 and CDR2, per the germline V gene, are SGHTA and FQGNSA. V drops 4 bases and J drops 11 bases, leaving 10 bases in between. The time point label, read with the paper, signifies: patch test 1, 2 weeks after DPC sensitization. According to the study, the label for this sample's treatment or condition signals: therapeutic diphenylcyclopropenone sensitization with weekly scalp DPC. At each patch-test visit, blood was drawn before the patch test was applied. To be eligible, patients had to be aged 18 to 70, diagnosed with alopecia and judged suitable for DPC therapy, while pregnant patients were excluded. Total RNA was isolated from unfractionated whole blood collected in Tempus Blood RNA tubes.

The data were taken from a study of human T cells and chemical hapten exposure (dated by TCRdb to 2020 to 2023). For the study in its entirety: For sensitization, 2% DPC in acetone was applied to a 2 cm by 2 cm area of upper inner arm skin. Peripheral blood TCR repertoire changes were tracked in vivo in alopecia patients during primary and secondary sensitization to the hapten diphenylcyclopropenone (DPC). Weekly therapeutic DPC doses were additionally applied to the scalp of patients throughout the roughly 25-week study period. The libraries were sequenced as a pool, and the TCR yield per sample differed mostly because of small variations in library volumes within the pool. Blood samples were taken from patients before sensitization (week 0) and then at 2, 6 and about 24 weeks after DPC sensitization. For TCR sequencing, blood came from some 31 alopecia patients at anywhere from one to four time points (pre-sensitization, 2, 6 and 24 weeks). Alopecia areata with under or over 50% scalp involvement, alopecia totalis and alopecia universalis were represented in the patient cohort, which was mostly female. Patch testing was performed on the upper back with Finn chambers containing 0.01% DPC, and the patch tests were scored after 6 days according to International Contact Dermatitis Research Group standards. General study outcomes and caveats: Because all patients had alopecia, a presumed autoimmune disease, the immune response of the patients might differ from that of healthy individuals. Compared with pre-sensitization or healthy control sets, expanded TCRs formed significantly more large CDR3 similarity clusters, which is consistent with antigen-driven responses. No change with DPC sensitization was found in the number of TCRs above 1 in 1000 frequency, and no evidence of global repertoire structure alterations was found. Patch test score was positively correlated with the number of PT1 expanded TCRs, with significance at thresholds 8, 16 and 32 but not at 4. After repeated subsampling, the strength of the expansion versus patch-test correlation and the threshold at which it became significant changed.

Preparation of the library involved RACE. TCRdb records NextSeq 500 as the sequencer. Library preparation attached unique molecular identifiers to individual cDNA molecules for quantitative, reproducible TCR counting. Each blood RNA sample was used to sequence both TCR alpha and TCR beta chains. The authors' pipeline ran thus. The median number of TCRs per sample was approximately 98,000, ranging from roughly 20,000 to 700,000. The Decombinator software suite was used to annotate the V, J and CDR3 of the TCR reads. For PS versus PT1 abundance plots, all samples were subsampled to the same number of TCRs (28,000). Expanded TCRs were defined as absent before sensitization and observed at least eight times at the 2-week time point. TCRdb passed the public sequencing reads through fastp at Q25 and MiXCR, retaining productive beta sequences. Records with the same CDR3 protein are collapsed into one entry carrying the most frequent genes and DNA. The V and J calls and clone size come from TCRdb's table, not from the authors' own analysis. The sample table shows about 340,000 distinct CDR3 sequences, and approximately 6.3% are seen once. 7% to 10% of the sample comes from the top ten.

The TCR comes from a woman between 18 and 29 years old with alopecia areata. Some clones in this sample may be carry-over from other donors' samples. This specimen consisted of whole blood, obtained in connection with sensitization to the hapten diphenylcyclopropenone (DPC). This chain is built from TRBV7-2 and TRBJ2-3; there is no confident call for the D gene. The bases are TGTGCCAGCAGCTCTAGTGAAATGCAGTATTTT. It encodes CASSSSEMQYF. The reference TRBV7-2 and TRBJ2-3 proteins fill in what lies around the CDR3, so the full variable domain reads GAGVSQSPSNKVTEKGKDVELRCDPISGHTALYWYRQSLGQGLEFLIYFQGNSAPDKSGLPSDRFSAERTGGSVSTLTIQRTQQEDSAVYLCASSSSEMQYFGPGTRLTVL.